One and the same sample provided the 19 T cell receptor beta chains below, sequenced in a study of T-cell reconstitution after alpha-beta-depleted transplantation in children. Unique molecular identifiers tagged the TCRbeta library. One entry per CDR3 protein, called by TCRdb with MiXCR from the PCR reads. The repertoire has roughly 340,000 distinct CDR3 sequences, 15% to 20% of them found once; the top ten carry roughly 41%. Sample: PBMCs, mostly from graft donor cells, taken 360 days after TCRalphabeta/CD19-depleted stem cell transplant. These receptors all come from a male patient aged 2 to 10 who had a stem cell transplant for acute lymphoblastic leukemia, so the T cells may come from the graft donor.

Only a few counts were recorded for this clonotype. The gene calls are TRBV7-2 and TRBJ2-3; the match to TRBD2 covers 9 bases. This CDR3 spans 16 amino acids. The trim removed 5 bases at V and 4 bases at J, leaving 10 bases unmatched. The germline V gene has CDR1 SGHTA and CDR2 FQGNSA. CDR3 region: CASSLLGLAGADTQYF. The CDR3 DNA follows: TGTGCCAGCAGCCTCCTGGGTTTAGCGGGAGCAGATACGCAGTATTTT.

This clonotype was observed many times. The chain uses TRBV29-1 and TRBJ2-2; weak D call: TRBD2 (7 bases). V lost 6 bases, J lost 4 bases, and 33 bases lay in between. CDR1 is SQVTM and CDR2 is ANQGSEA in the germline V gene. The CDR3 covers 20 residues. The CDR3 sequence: CSVRGGGSPIAGVPTGELFF. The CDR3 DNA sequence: TGCAGCGTCCGAGGGGGAGGATCACCTATAGCGGGCGTCCCCACCGGGGAGCTGTTTTTT.

In nucleotides, the CDR3 is TGTGCCAGCAGAACCAACAGGGTCCACGCCAAAAACATTCAGTACTTC. Protein: CASRTNRVHAKNIQYF. This rearrangement joins TRBV28 to TRBJ2-4; a possible D gene is TRBD1 (6 bases). CDR1 is MDHEN, CDR2 SYDVKM, per germline. The V end lost 6 bases, the J end lost 1 base, and 16 bases lay between the germline ends. The CDR3 runs 16 residues.

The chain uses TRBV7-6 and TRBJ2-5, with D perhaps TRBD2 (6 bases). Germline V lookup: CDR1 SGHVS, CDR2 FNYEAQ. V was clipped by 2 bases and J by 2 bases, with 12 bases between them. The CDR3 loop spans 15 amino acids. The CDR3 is CASSLLGRRQETQYF. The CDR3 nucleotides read TGTGCCAGCAGCTTACTTGGGAGGAGGCAAGAGACCCAGTACTTC.

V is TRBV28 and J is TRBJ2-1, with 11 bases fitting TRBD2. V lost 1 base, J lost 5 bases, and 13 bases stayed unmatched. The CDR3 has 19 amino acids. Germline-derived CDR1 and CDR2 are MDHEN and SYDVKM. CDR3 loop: CASSLLVAGGPVRDNEQFF. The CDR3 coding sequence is TGTGCCAGCAGTTTATTGGTAGCGGGAGGGCCAGTTAGAGACAATGAGCAGTTCTTC.

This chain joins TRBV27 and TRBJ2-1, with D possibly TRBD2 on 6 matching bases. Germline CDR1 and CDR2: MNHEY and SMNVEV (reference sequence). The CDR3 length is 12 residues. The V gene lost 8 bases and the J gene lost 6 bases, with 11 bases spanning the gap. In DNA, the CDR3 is TGTGCCAGCGGGGGACTGAGCAATGAGCAGTTCTTC. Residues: CASGGLSNEQFF.

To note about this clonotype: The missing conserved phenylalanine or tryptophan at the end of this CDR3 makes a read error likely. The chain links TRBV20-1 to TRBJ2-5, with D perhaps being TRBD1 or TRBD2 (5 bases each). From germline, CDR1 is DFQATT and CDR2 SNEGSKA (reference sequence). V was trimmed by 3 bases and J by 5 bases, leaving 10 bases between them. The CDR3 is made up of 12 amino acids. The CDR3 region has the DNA TGCAGTGCTAGTCTAGCAGGGGAGACCCAGTACCTC. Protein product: CSASLAGETQYL.

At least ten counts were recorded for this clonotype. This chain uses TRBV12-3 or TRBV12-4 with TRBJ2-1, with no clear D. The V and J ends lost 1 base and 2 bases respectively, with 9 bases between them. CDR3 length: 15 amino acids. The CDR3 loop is CASSLGRMTYNEQFF. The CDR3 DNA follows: TGTGCCAGCAGTTTAGGTAGAATGACCTACAATGAGCAGTTCTTC.

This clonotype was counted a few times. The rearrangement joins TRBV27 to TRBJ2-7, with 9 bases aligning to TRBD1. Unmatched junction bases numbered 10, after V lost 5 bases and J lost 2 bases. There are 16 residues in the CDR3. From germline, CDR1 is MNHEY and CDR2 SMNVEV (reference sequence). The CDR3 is CASSERGTGWTYEQYF. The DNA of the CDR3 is TGTGCCAGCAGTGAACGGGGGACAGGGTGGACCTACGAGCAGTACTTC.

The CDR3 region is CSARDRQGLRNEQFF. The CDR3 coding sequence is TGCAGTGCTAGAGATCGCCAGGGTCTGAGGAATGAGCAGTTCTTC. The rearrangement joins TRBV20-1 to TRBJ2-1, with D possibly being TRBD1 (5 bases). The CDR3 totals 15 residues. The ends were cut back, 0 bases at V and 7 bases at J, with 16 bases in the middle. Germline lookup yields CDR1 DFQATT and CDR2 SNEGSKA (reference sequence).

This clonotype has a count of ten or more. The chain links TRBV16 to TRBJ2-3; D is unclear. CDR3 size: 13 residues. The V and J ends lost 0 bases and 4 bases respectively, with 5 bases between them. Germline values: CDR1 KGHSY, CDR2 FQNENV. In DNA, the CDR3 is TGTGCCAGCAGCCAATCGGAGTCAGATACGCAGTATTTT. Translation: CASSQSESDTQYF. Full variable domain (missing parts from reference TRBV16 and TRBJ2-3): GEEVAQTPKHLVRGEGQKAKLYCAPIKGHSYVFWYQQVLKNEFKFLISFQNENVFDETGMPKERFSAKCLPNSPCSLEIQATKLEDSAVYFCASSQSESDTQYFGPGTRLTVL.

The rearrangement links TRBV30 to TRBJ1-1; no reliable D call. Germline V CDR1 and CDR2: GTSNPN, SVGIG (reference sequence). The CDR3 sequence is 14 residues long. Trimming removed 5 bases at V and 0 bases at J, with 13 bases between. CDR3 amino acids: CAWSGHGLNTEAFF. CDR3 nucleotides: TGTGCCTGGTCCGGCCATGGGTTGAACACTGAAGCTTTCTTT.

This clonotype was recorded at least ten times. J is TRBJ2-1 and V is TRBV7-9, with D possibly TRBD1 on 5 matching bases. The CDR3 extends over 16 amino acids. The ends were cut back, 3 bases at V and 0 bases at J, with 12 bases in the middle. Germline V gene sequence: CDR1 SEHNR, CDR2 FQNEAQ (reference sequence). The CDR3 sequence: CASSFQGSSSYNEQFF. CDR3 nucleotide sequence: TGTGCCAGCAGCTTCCAGGGTAGTAGCTCCTACAATGAGCAGTTCTTC.

DNA of the CDR3: TGCGCCAGCAGCTTGGCTTGGGGAACCTACGAGCAGTACTTC. Amino acids: CASSLAWGTYEQYF. This chain links TRBV5-1 with TRBJ2-7, with no clear D. Deletions cut 0 bases from V and 2 bases from J, with 9 bases between. Germline assignment: CDR1 SGHRS and CDR2 YFSETQ. CDR3 size: 14 residues. Combining the CDR3 with reference TRBV5-1 and TRBJ2-7 gives the whole variable domain KAGVTQTPRYLIKTRGQQVTLSCSPISGHRSVSWYQQTPGQGLQFLFEYFSETQRNKGNFPGRFSGRQFSNSRSEMNVSTLELGDSALYLCASSLAWGTYEQYFGPGTRLTVT.

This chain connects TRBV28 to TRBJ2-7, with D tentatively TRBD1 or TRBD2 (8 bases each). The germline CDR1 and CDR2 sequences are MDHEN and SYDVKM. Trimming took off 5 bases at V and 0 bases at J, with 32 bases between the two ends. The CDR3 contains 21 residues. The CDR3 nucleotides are TGTGCCAGCAGTCTCGGGACAGGAAGGTATGAGCGGGAGTGGGGCTCCTACGAGCAGTACTTC. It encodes CASSLGTGRYEREWGSYEQYF.

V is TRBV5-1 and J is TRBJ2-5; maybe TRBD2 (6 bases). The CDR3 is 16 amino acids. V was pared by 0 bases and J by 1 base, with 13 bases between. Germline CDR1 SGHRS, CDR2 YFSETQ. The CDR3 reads CASSLGSGSSQETQYF. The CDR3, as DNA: TGCGCCAGCAGCTTGGGGAGCGGGTCAAGCCAAGAGACCCAGTACTTC.

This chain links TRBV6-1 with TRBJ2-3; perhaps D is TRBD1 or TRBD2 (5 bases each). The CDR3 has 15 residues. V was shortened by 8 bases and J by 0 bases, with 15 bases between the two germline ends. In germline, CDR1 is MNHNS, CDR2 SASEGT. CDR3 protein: CASGSRDGSTDTQYF. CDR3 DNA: TGTGCCAGCGGCAGTCGGGACGGAAGCACAGATACGCAGTATTTT.

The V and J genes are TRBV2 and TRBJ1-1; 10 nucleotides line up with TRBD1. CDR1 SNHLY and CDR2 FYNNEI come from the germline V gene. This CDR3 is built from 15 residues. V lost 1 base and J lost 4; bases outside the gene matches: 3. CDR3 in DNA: TGTGCCAGCAGTGAAGGACAGGGGGCTTCCACTGAAGCTTTCTTT. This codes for CASSEGQGASTEAFF.

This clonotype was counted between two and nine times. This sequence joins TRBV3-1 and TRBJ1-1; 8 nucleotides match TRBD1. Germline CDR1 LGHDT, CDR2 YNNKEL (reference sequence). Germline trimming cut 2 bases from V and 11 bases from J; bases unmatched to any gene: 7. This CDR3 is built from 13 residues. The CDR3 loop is CASSQIPDREAFF. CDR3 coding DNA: TGTGCCAGCAGCCAAATACCGGACAGGGAGGCTTTCTTT.